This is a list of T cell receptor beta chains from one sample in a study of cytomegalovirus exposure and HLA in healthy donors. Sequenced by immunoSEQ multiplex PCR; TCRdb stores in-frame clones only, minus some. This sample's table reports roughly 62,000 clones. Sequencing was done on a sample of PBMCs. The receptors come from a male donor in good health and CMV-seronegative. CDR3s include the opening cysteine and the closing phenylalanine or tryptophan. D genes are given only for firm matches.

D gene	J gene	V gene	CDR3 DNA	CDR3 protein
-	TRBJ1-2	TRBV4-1	TGCGCCAGCAGCCAGGGATCGGGAACCCGCGGCGGCTACACCTTC	CASSQGSGTRGGYTF
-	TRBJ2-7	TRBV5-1	TGCGCCAGCAGCTCCTCCGGGACATCCGCGTACGAGCAGTACTTC	CASSSSGTSAYEQYF
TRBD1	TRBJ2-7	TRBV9	TGTGCCAGCAGCCCTAAGACAGGGGAGGATCCAGCCTACGAGCAGTACTTC	CASSPKTGEDPAYEQYF
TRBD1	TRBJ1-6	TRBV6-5	TGTGCCAGCACTCCCGGGACAGGGAGTAATTCACCCCTCCACTTT	CASTPGTGSNSPLHF
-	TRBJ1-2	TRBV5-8	TGTGCCAGCAGCTTGGCCCCAGGACAGAACTATGGCTACACCTTC	CASSLAPGQNYGYTF
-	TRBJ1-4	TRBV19	TGTGCCAGTAGTTACCAGACAACTAATGAAAAACTGTTTTTT	CASSYQTTNEKLFF
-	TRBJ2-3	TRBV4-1	TGCGCCAGCAGCCCCCGGATCGGAAGCTTTCCTTTTACAGATATGCAGTATTTT	CASSPRIGSFPFTDMQYF
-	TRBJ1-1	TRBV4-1	TGCGCCAGCAGCCAAGTTACCCCGCGCAGGGTGAACACTGAAGCTTTCTTT	CASSQVTPRRVNTEAFF
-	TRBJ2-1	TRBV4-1	TGCGCCAGCAGCCAAGCGACTAGAGGGAGTTCCAATGAGCAGTTCTTC	CASSQATRGSSNEQFF
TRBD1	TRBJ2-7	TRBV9	TGTGCCAGCAGCGTGGGACAGGGCCACGAGCAGTACTTC	CASSVGQGHEQYF
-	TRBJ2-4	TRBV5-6	TGTGCCAGCAGCTTGGGGTCCGTTGAAGGCGGAAACATTCAGTACTTC	CASSLGSVEGGNIQYF
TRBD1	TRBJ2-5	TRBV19	TGTGCCAGTAGTACCCAGGGGGCGGCTTATAAGACCCAGTACTTC	CASSTQGAAYKTQYF
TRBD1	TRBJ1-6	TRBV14	TGTGCCAGCAGCCGTGGACAGGGGTTAGATTCACCCCTCCACTTT	CASSRGQGLDSPLHF
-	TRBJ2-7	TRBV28	TGTGCCAGCAGCAAAAGAGGATACGAGCAGTACTTC	CASSKRGYEQYF
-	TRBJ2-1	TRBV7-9	TGTGCCAGCAGCTTAGTTCGTCTAGCGTACAATGAGCAGTTCTTC	CASSLVRLAYNEQFF
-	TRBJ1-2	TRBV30	TGTGCCTGGAGTCCCTTACTGGGCTCTGGGGGCTACACCTTC	CAWSPLLGSGGYTF
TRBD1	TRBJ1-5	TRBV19	TGTGCCAGTACCCCGGGACAGGGGTTCAATCAGCCCCAGCATTTT	CASTPGQGFNQPQHF
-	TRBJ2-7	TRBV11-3	TGTGCCAGCAGCTTAGGGCCACAGTTCGCCAACGAGCAGTACTTC	CASSLGPQFANEQYF
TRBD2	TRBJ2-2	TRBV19	TGTGCCAGTAGTATAAGCGTGGGACTAGGGTTTTTTGGGGACACCGGGGAGCTGTTTTTT	CASSISVGLGFFGDTGELFF
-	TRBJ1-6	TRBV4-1	TGCGCCAGCAGCCAAGAGTACCAGAATAATTCACCCCTCCACTTT	CASSQEYQNNSPLHF
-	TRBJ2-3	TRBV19	TGTGCCAGTAGTATAGAACTTAGCGGAACTAGCACAGATACGCAGTATTTT	CASSIELSGTSTDTQYF
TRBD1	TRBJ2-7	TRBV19	TGTGCCAGTAGTCCCGGGGACAGGGTAACCGAGCAGTACTTC	CASSPGDRVTEQYF
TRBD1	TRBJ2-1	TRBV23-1	TGCGCCAGCAGATCAGGGGGAGTCGCGGACAATGAGCAGTTCTTC	CASRSGGVADNEQFF
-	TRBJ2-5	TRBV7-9	TGTGCCAGCAGCTTCATTCCGAGGAAAGAGACCCAGTACTTC	CASSFIPRKETQYF
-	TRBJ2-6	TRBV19	TGTGCCAGTCCATGGGGTACAGGAGCCTCTGGGGCCAACGTCCTGACTTTC	CASPWGTGASGANVLTF
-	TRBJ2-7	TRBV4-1	TGCGCCAGCAGCCAAACCGGGACACTCGTCTACGAGCAGTACTTC	CASSQTGTLVYEQYF
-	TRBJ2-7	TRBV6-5	TGTGCCAGCACTAACAGGCTTGGCGAGCAGTACTTC	CASTNRLGEQYF
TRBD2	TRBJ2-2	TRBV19	TGTGCCAGTAGTATACAACTAGCGGGAGTTCCCGGGGAGCTGTTTTTT	CASSIQLAGVPGELFF
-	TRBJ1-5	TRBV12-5	TGTGCTAGTGCCTCGGAAAAAGGGGAGGGGCCCCAGCATTTT	CASASEKGEGPQHF
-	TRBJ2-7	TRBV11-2	TGTGCCAGCAGTTCATCCTTTCAGTTCATAGGAGGGAGCCACGAGCAGTACTTC	CASSSSFQFIGGSHEQYF
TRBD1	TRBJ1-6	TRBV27	TGTGCCAGCAGCCTACAGGGGGAGAATTCACCCCTACACTTT	CASSLQGENSPLHF
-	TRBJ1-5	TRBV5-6	TGTGCCAGCAGCTTGGCGGGGGGGTATCAGCCCCAGCATTTT	CASSLAGGYQPQHF
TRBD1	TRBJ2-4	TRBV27	TGTGCCAGCAGCCCGGGACAGGGAAACATTCAGTACTTC	CASSPGQGNIQYF
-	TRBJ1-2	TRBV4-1	TGCGCCAGCAGCCAGGTCAACTTCGGACTCTATGGCTACACCTTC	CASSQVNFGLYGYTF
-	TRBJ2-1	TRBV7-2	TGTGCCAGCAGCTTAGTGGACCGCGGGACCTACAATGAGCAGTTCTTC	CASSLVDRGTYNEQFF
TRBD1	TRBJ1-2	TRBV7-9	TGTGCCAGCAGCTTAATGGGGCAGGGGGCGTATGGCTACACCTTC	CASSLMGQGAYGYTF
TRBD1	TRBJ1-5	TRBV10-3	TGTGCCATCAGTCCGGGACAGGGGGCGGGTCAGCACCAGCATTTT	CAISPGQGAGQHQHF
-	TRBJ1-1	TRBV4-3	TGCGCCAGCAGCCCCGTCGTTGGAGGCCTGAGCACTGAAGCTTTCTTT	CASSPVVGGLSTEAFF
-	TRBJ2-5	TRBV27	TGTGCCAGCAGTTCCAATCAAGAGACCCAGTACTTC	CASSSNQETQYF
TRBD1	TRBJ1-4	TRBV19	TGTGCCAGTATTCCTCCGGGACAGGGGAATGAAAAACTGTTTTTT	CASIPPGQGNEKLFF
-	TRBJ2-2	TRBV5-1	TGCGCCAGCAGCGCCAGCGTGACTCCGAACACCGGGGAGCTGTTTTTT	CASSASVTPNTGELFF
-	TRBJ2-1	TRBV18	TGTGCCAGCTCACCGGCTTCTCTCGACAATGAGCAGTTCTTC	CASSPASLDNEQFF
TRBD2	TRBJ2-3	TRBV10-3	TGTGCCATCAGTGAAGGGGCGGGAGGGCCATTTGGAACAGATACGCAGTATTTT	CAISEGAGGPFGTDTQYF
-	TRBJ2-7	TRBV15	TGTGCCACCAGCAGAGATCGACAGGTTGGAAACGAGCAGTACTTC	CATSRDRQVGNEQYF
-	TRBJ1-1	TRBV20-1	TGCAGTGCCCTAGGCCTGACTGAAGCTTTCTTT	CSALGLTEAFF
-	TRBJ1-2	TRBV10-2	TGCGCCACCCTAAGGCAGGGGTTGGACTATGGCTACACCTTC	CATLRQGLDYGYTF
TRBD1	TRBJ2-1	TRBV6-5	TGTGCCAGCAGTTACCGAGACAGGGTCAATGAGCAGTTCTTC	CASSYRDRVNEQFF
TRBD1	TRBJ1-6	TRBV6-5	TGTGCCAGCAGTTACTCGAGACAGGGGGGTTCACCCCTCCACTTT	CASSYSRQGGSPLHF
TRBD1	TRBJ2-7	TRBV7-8	TGTGCCAGCAGCGTACTCAACCCCGGGACAGACCGAGCCTACGAGCAGTACTTC	CASSVLNPGTDRAYEQYF
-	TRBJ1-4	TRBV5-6	TGTGCCAGCAGCTTGGGGGGCTTTTACAATGAAAAACTGTTTTTT	CASSLGGFYNEKLFF
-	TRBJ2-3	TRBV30	TGTGCCTGGAGTGTTTGGGTGGGCACAGATAAGCAGTATTTT	CAWSVWVGTDKQYF
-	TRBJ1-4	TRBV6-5	TGTGCCACCGGTCAACAGGGTGGAGCCGAAAAACTGTTTTTT	CATGQQGGAEKLFF
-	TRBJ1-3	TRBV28	TGTGCCAGCAGTTTCGGCGGCTCCTCTGGAAACACCATATATTTT	CASSFGGSSGNTIYF
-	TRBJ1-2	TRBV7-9	TGTGCCAGCTCTTATCCGGGACTTAGTTACTATGGCTACACCTTC	CASSYPGLSYYGYTF
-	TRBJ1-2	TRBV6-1	TGTGCCAGCACACGAGATAACTATGGCTACACCTTC	CASTRDNYGYTF